This TCR beta chain was identified in a study of shared clonotypes between healthy human individuals. In the study overall: The donor group consisted of a couple of women and three men, aged 18 to 49.

The CDR3 is 15 amino acids. The junction had 4 bases not matched to a gene; V was cut back by 4 bases and J by 4 bases. CDR1 and CDR2 from the germline V gene are SGHRS and YFSETQ. Donors, healthy HIV-negative adults, lacked recent acute infections or vaccinations. A split of CD4+ cells into CD45RA+ naive and CD45RA-negative memory subsets was performed. The repertoire was sequenced with immunoSEQ multiplex PCR; TCRdb's copy has only in-frame clones and lacks some. The sample includes over 950,000 clones, about 80% of them seen just once. The sequence came from a man aged 18-30 years in good health. Some clones in this sample may be carry-over from other donors' samples. This chain connects TRBV5-1 to TRBJ2-5; TRBD2 agrees at 13 bases. The specimen sequenced was memory CD4+ T cells from PBMCs. The subset was: CD45RA-negative fraction. The DNA of the CDR3 is TGCGCCAGCAGCAAAGGGACTAGCGGGATAGAGACCCAGTACTTC. Its translation is CASSKGTSGIETQYF.